This TCR beta chain is drawn from a study of T cells after yellow fever vaccination. TCRdb called the 5' RACE reads again in MiXCR, with one record for every CDR3 protein. The table shows some 560,000 distinct CDR3 sequences, with roughly a fifth occurring only once. The study, taken as a whole, reports: Reappearing after the booster were most of the clones from primary vaccination (around 95% CD4, about 87% CD8).

Germline loops: CDR1 SGHRS, CDR2 YFSETQ. The J segment lost 2 bases and the V segment lost 4 bases, leaving 4 bases of the junction unmatched. The length of the CDR3 is 14 residues. This clonotype has at least ten counts. Its specificity is not known. V and J are TRBV5-1 and TRBJ2-3; 7 nucleotides align to TRBD2. The material sequenced was PBMCs, taken 15 days after the yellow fever booster vaccination. The origin of this receptor is a man aged 25-45 years who received the YFV17D yellow fever vaccine. CDR3 residues: CASSPSGITDTQYF. In DNA form, the CDR3 reads TGCGCCAGCAGCCCCAGCGGGATCACAGATACGCAGTATTTT. Full variable domain (missing parts from reference TRBV5-1 and TRBJ2-3): KAGVTQTPRYLIKTRGQQVTLSCSPISGHRSVSWYQQTPGQGLQFLFEYFSETQRNKGNFPGRFSGRQFSNSRSEMNVSTLELGDSALYLCASSPSGITDTQYFGPGTRLTVL.